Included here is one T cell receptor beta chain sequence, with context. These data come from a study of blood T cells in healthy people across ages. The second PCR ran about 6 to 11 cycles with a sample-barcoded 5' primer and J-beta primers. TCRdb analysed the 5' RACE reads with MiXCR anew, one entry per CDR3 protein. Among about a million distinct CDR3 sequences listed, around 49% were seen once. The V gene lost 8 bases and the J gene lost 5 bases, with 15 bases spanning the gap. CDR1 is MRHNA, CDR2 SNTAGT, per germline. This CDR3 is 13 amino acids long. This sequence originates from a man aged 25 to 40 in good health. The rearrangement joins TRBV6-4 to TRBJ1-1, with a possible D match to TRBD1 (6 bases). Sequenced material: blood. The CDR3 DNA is TGTGCCAGCTCGAACAGGGACGGTACTGAAGCTTTCTTT. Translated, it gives CASSNRDGTEAFF.